Shown below are 17 T cell receptor beta chains from a single sample sequenced in a study of blood T cell repertoires in COVID-19. Assay: immunoSEQ multiplex PCR; the TCRdb copy retains only in-frame clones and omits some. This repertoire shows 100,000 to 150,000 clones, 88% found once; its top ten account for around 10%. The sequencing sample was made of peripheral blood. The receptors here all came from a man aged 50-60 years with acute or convalescent COVID-19.

The V gene is TRBV6-5, the J gene TRBJ2-2, with 9 positions matching TRBD1. J lost 5 bases, V lost 11 bases, and 9 bases had no gene match. This CDR3 has 14 amino acids. Germline values: CDR1 MNHEY, CDR2 SVGAGI. The CDR3 protein is CAVRTDRGTGELFF. DNA for the CDR3: TGTGCCGTCAGAACGGACAGGGGAACCGGGGAGCTGTTTTTT.

V is TRBV10-3 and J is TRBJ2-7; no clear D. Trimming cost V 0 bases and J 2 bases, with 8 bases left between them. This CDR3 has 14 residues. Germline V CDR1 and CDR2: ENHRY, SYGVKD. DNA of the CDR3: TGTGCCATCAGTGAGTCGTTGGCTGCCTACGAGCAGTACTTC. This gives the protein CAISESLAAYEQYF.

The sample holds a few counts of this clone. One junction end does not reproduce the germline sequence, and a read error may be involved. The V and J genes are TRBV7-7 and TRBJ1-5, with D unclear. This CDR3 has 13 amino acids. CDR1 and CDR2 from the germline V gene are SSHAT and FNYEAQ (reference sequence). The CDR3 DNA reads as TGTGCTAGCAGCTCCGACTTCTTCAGCCCCCAGCATTTT. Its translation is CASSSDFFSPQHF.

The chain is built from TRBV7-6 and TRBJ2-1; TRBD2 aligns across 7 bases. The germline CDR1 and CDR2 sequences are SGHVS and FNYEAQ. The CDR3 is 14 amino acids. V gave up 7 bases and J gave up 7 bases; unmatched junction bases: 10. CDR3 protein: CASTARGGGNEQFF. CDR3 sequence (DNA): TGTGCCAGCACAGCACGCGGGGGAGGAAATGAGCAGTTCTTC.

This clone was seen only a few times. This chain links TRBV5-1 with TRBJ2-1; 8 positions agree with TRBD2. CDR3 length: 18 amino acids. The ends lost 4 bases at V and 0 bases at J; junction bases unmatched: 12. From germline, CDR1 is SGHRS and CDR2 YFSETQ. As DNA, the CDR3 is TGCGCCAGCAGCGGGGGTAGCGGGGTTATTAGCTCCTACAATGAGCAGTTCTTC. Protein product: CASSGGSGVISSYNEQFF.

This chain links TRBV6-5 with TRBJ1-1; tentative D call: TRBD1 (5 bases). CDR1 is MNHEY, CDR2 SVGAGI, per germline. The CDR3 totals 13 residues. V was trimmed by 3 bases and J by 8 bases, leaving 13 bases between them. The CDR3 nucleotides read TGTGCCAGCAGTTATATGAAAAGGGGAGAAGCTTTCTTT. It is translated as CASSYMKRGEAFF.

This chain connects TRBV19 to TRBJ1-6; D is ambiguous. Germline CDR1 reads LNHDA; CDR2 reads SQIVND (reference sequence). Trimming left V 6 bases short and J 4 bases short, with 7 bases between. CDR3 length equals 13 residues. CDR3 residues: CASSRLYNSPLHF. CDR3 coding DNA: TGTGCCAGTAGCCGCCTATATAATTCACCCCTCCACTTT.

The V and J genes are TRBV6-5 and TRBJ1-1; TRBD1 aligns across 7 bases. The J segment lost 2 bases and the V segment lost 7 bases, leaving 7 bases of the junction unmatched. This CDR3 spans 14 amino acids. The germline gives CDR1 MNHEY, CDR2 SVGAGI. The CDR3 region is CASTRDRFNTEAFF. The CDR3 DNA reads as TGTGCCAGCACGAGGGACAGATTCAACACTGAAGCTTTCTTT.

The V gene is TRBV29-1, the J gene TRBJ2-1; TRBD1 agrees at 9 bases. CDR3 length equals 13 residues. Trimming at V came to 6 bases and at J to 0 bases, leaving 0 bases not matched to a gene. Germline V gene sequence: CDR1 SQVTM, CDR2 ANQGSEA. CDR3 in amino acids: CSVDRGSYNEQFF. The CDR3 nucleotides are TGCAGCGTGGACAGGGGCTCCTACAATGAGCAGTTCTTC.

This chain links TRBV9 with TRBJ1-6, with a possible D match to TRBD1 (6 bases). Germline-derived CDR1 and CDR2 are SGDLS and YYNGEE. The CDR3 loop spans 16 amino acids. V was clipped by 3 bases and J by 13 bases, with 23 bases between them. CDR3 in DNA: TGTGCCAGCAGCGCGACAGGCTATGTTAGGACGGACCCCCTCCACTTT. Its protein is CASSATGYVRTDPLHF. Full variable domain (rest looked up from reference TRBV9 and TRBJ1-6): DSGVTQTPKHLITATGQRVTLRCSPRSGDLSVYWYQQSLDQGLQFLIQYYNGEERAKGNILERFSAQQFPDLHSELNLSSLELGDSALYFCASSATGYVRTDPLHFGNGTRLTVT.

J is TRBJ2-5 and V is TRBV6-6; weak D call: TRBD2 (5 bases). Germline lookup yields CDR1 MNHNY and CDR2 SVGAGI (reference sequence). The ends were cut back, 4 bases at V and 9 bases at J, with 15 bases in the middle. CDR3 size: 13 residues. CDR3 region: CASSSTVTGAQYF. Written as DNA, the CDR3 is TGTGCCAGCAGTTCTACAGTCACCGGGGCCCAGTACTTC.

The chain couples TRBV10-3 to TRBJ2-7; no clear D gene. CDR1 is ENHRY and CDR2 is SYGVKD in the germline V gene. CDR3 length: 11 amino acids. Trimming took off 11 bases at V and 3 bases at J, with 11 bases between the two ends. The CDR3 nucleotides read TGTGCCTCGACGAACAGCTACGAGCAGTACTTC. This sequence encodes CASTNSYEQYF.

The chain joins TRBV7-2 to TRBJ1-1, with TRBD1 matching 10 bases. CDR1 and CDR2 from the germline V gene are SGHTA and FQGNSA. The J segment lost 4 bases and the V segment lost 5 bases, leaving 7 bases of the junction unmatched. There are 15 residues in the CDR3. CDR3 sequence reads: CASSAYDRGLTEAFF. CDR3 DNA sequence: TGTGCCAGCAGCGCATACGACAGGGGGCTCACTGAAGCTTTCTTT.

The gene calls are TRBV6-4 and TRBJ1-3, with TRBD1 matching over 9 bases. Losses at the gene ends were 6 bases for V and 0 bases for J; bases not matched to a gene: 0. Looked up from germline, CDR1 is MRHNA and CDR2 is SNTAGT. The CDR3 runs to 14 residues. The DNA of the CDR3 is TGTGCCAGCAGACAGGGGGCCTCTGGAAACACCATATATTTT. This translates into CASRQGASGNTIYF.

The chain combines TRBV7-2 with TRBJ1-1, with TRBD1 as a possible D gene (6 bases). V lost 3 bases, J lost 8 bases, and 16 bases lay in between. This CDR3 has 14 amino acids. CDR1 and CDR2 from the germline V gene are SGHTA and FQGNSA. This CDR3 is CASSFPDRLAEAFF. The CDR3 bases are TGTGCCAGCAGCTTTCCTGACAGGCTTGCCGAAGCTTTCTTT. Full variable domain (remainder filled in from reference TRBV7-2 and TRBJ1-1): GAGVSQSPSNKVTEKGKDVELRCDPISGHTALYWYRQSLGQGLEFLIYFQGNSAPDKSGLPSDRFSAERTGGSVSTLTIQRTQQEDSAVYLCASSFPDRLAEAFFGQGTRLTVV.

V is TRBV19 and J is TRBJ1-1; TRBD1 is a possible D gene (5 bases). The length of the CDR3 is 14 residues. Trimming removed 6 bases at V and 1 base at J, with 12 bases between. CDR1 and CDR2 from the germline V gene are LNHDA and SQIVND (reference sequence). CDR3 coding DNA: TGTGCCAGTAGATGGCAGGGCACGAACACTGAAGCTTTCTTT. Residues: CASRWQGTNTEAFF.

This chain connects TRBV18 to TRBJ2-1, with a weak D call TRBD1 (6 bases). Between the trimmed V and J ends, which lost 1 base and 5 bases, there was a span of 15 bases. The germline gives CDR1 KGHSH, CDR2 LQKENI. The CDR3 has 16 amino acids. The CDR3 DNA reads as TGTGCCAGCTCACCACGGGGGCCCACGGGGAACAATGAGCAGTTCTTC. Encoded protein: CASSPRGPTGNNEQFF.